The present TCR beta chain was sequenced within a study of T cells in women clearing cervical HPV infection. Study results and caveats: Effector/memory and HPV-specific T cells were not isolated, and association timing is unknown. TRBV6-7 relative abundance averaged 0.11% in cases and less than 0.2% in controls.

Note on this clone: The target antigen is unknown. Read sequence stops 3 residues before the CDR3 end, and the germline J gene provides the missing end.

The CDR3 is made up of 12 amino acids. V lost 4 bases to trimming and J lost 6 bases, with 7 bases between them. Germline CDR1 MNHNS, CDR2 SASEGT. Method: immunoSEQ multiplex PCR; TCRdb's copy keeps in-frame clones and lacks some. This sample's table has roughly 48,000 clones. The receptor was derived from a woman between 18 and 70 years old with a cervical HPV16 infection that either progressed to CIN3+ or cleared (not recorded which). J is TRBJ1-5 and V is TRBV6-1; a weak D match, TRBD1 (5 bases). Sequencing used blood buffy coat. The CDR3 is CASSGGVQPQHF. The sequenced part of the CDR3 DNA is TGTGCCAGCAGTGGGGGGGTTCAGCCC.